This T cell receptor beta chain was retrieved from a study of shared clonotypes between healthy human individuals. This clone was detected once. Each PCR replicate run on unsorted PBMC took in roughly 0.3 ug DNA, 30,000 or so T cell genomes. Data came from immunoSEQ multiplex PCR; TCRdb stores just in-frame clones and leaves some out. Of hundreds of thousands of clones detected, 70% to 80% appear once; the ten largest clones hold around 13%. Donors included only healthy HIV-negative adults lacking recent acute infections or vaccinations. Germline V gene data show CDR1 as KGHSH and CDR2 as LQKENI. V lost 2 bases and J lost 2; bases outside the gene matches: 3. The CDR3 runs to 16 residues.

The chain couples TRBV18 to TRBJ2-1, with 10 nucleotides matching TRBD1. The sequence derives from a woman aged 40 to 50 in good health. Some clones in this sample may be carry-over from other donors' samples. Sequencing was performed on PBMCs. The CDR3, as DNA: TGTGCCAGCTCACCAGGGGACAGGGGACCCTACAATGAGCAGTTCTTC. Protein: CASSPGDRGPYNEQFF.